Following are 10 T cell receptor beta chains from one sample sequenced in a study of T-cell reconstitution after alpha-beta-depleted transplantation in children. Preparing the TCRbeta library involved the use of unique molecular identifiers. Using its own MiXCR run on the PCR reads, TCRdb lists one record per CDR3 protein. The sample shows some 340,000 distinct CDR3 sequences, 10% to 13% of them seen only once. The sequencing used PBMCs from the stem cell graft donor, collected from the stem cell graft. The origin of the receptors is a human donor who donated a stem cell graft to a child with acute lymphoblastic leukemia.

This clonotype was observed a handful of times. The chain has TRBV29-1 and TRBJ1-1; D unresolved. The CDR3 extends over 12 amino acids. The V end lost 7 bases, the J end lost 8 bases, and 17 bases lay between the germline ends. CDR1 is SQVTM and CDR2 is ANQGSEA in the germline V gene. The CDR3 loop reads CSAGGMEAEAFF. CDR3 sequence (DNA): TGCAGCGCCGGCGGAATGGAGGCAGAAGCTTTCTTT.

Many counts were recorded for this clonotype. The chain uses TRBV20-1 and TRBJ2-3; 8 bases are a match to TRBD2. V was pared by 7 bases and J by 3 bases, with 9 bases of the junction left unmatched. Per germline, CDR1 DFQATT and CDR2 SNEGSKA (reference sequence). CDR3 length: 14 amino acids. CDR3 coding DNA: TGCAGTGGGGGGACTAGTGGGACGACAGATACGCAGTATTTT. Its protein is CSGGTSGTTDTQYF.

This clonotype has only a few counts. The chain has TRBV10-3 and TRBJ2-1, with 10 bases identical to TRBD2. CDR1 ENHRY and CDR2 SYGVKD come from the germline V gene. The CDR3 has 15 residues. V lost 6 bases, J lost 6 bases, and 8 bases stayed unmatched. The CDR3 coding sequence is TGTGCCATCAGCCTAGCGGGAGCAGGAGGCAATGAGCAGTTCTTC. It encodes CAISLAGAGGNEQFF.

There are many counts of this clonotype. The V call is TRBV20-1, the J call TRBJ2-3, with TRBD2 matching 9 bases. CDR1 and CDR2 from the germline V gene are DFQATT and SNEGSKA (reference sequence). Trimming at V came to 3 bases and at J to 2 bases, leaving 12 bases not matched to a gene. The CDR3 loop spans 17 amino acids. The DNA for the CDR3 is TGCAGTGCTAGGTGGCTAGCGGGATACGATGCCACAGATACGCAGTATTTT. As protein: CSARWLAGYDATDTQYF.

This clonotype was found a few times. This rearrangement joins TRBV13 to TRBJ2-1; 13 bases align to TRBD2. There are 16 residues in the CDR3. Trimming took 1 base from V and 8 from J; bases not matched to a gene: 5. Germline values: CDR1 PRHDT, CDR2 FYEKMQ (reference sequence). This CDR3 reads CASSLELAGGFDEQFF. The CDR3 region has the DNA TGTGCCAGCAGCTTAGAACTAGCGGGGGGGTTCGATGAGCAGTTCTTC. The complete variable domain, with remaining parts taken from reference TRBV13 and TRBJ2-1, reads AAGVIQSPRHLIKEKRETATLKCYPIPRHDTVYWYQQGPGQDPQFLISFYEKMQSDKGSIPDRFSAQQFSDYHSELNMSSLELGDSALYFCASSLELAGGFDEQFFGPGTRLTVL.

The J gene is TRBJ1-4, the V gene TRBV7-8; 10 nucleotides align to TRBD1. CDR3 length: 17 amino acids. Per the germline V gene, CDR1 is SGHVS and CDR2 is FQNEAQ. J lost 7 bases, V lost 5 bases, and 13 bases had no gene match. This CDR3 reads CASSPVHPGTGVEKLFF. In nucleotides, the CDR3 is TGTGCCAGCAGCCCTGTACATCCCGGGACAGGGGTTGAAAAACTGTTTTTT.

This chain uses TRBV20-1 with TRBJ2-5; D possibly corresponds to TRBD2 (6 bases). The germline V gene has CDR1 DFQATT and CDR2 SNEGSKA (reference sequence). V dropped 5 bases and J dropped 1 base, with 11 bases sitting between them. The CDR3 loop spans 13 amino acids. CDR3 coding DNA: TGCAGTGCTGGAAGACTAGTCCAAGAGACCCAGTACTTC. Translation gives CSAGRLVQETQYF.

This sequence joins TRBV15 and TRBJ2-6; D uncertain. CDR3 length: 15 amino acids. V lost 2 bases to trimming and J lost 0 bases, with 5 bases between them. The germline CDR1 and CDR2 sequences are LNHNV and YYDKDF (reference sequence). This CDR3 is CATSRILSGANVLTF. The CDR3 region has the DNA TGTGCCACCAGCAGAATACTCTCTGGGGCCAACGTCCTGACTTTC. Full variable domain (missing parts from reference TRBV15 and TRBJ2-6): DAMVIQNPRYQVTQFGKPVTLSCSQTLNHNVMYWYQQKSSQAPKLLFHYYDKDFNNEADTPDNFQSRRPNTSFCFLDIRSPGLGDTAMYLCATSRILSGANVLTFGAGSRLTVL.

The J gene is TRBJ2-3, the V gene TRBV9; no clear D. The germline V gene encodes CDR1 SGDLS and CDR2 YYNGEE. The ends were cut back, 3 bases at V and 2 bases at J, with 10 bases in the middle. The CDR3 is 14 residues long. CDR3 in amino acids: CASSGMASTDTQYF. The CDR3 coding sequence is TGTGCCAGCAGCGGTATGGCGTCCACAGATACGCAGTATTTT. The full variable domain, with the rest looked up from reference TRBV9 and TRBJ2-3, is DSGVTQTPKHLITATGQRVTLRCSPRSGDLSVYWYQQSLDQGLQFLIQYYNGEERAKGNILERFSAQQFPDLHSELNLSSLELGDSALYFCASSGMASTDTQYFGPGTRLTVL.

This chain's CDR3 is CSARGGRGNNEQFF. CDR3 nucleotide sequence: TGCAGTGCTAGAGGTGGGAGAGGTAACAATGAGCAGTTCTTC. The chain employs TRBV20-1 and TRBJ2-1, with D tentatively TRBD2 (5 bases). The CDR3 has 14 amino acids. Germline CDR1 reads DFQATT; CDR2 reads SNEGSKA (reference sequence). Trimming shortened V by 1 base and J by 5 bases, and 12 bases separated the two germline ends.